The T cell receptor (beta chain) described here comes from a study of blood T cell repertoires in COVID-19. Background on the study: Collection of acute and convalescent COVID-19 samples took place in the United States, Italy and Spain. T cells, B-cell-depleted T cells, or PBMCs supplied cDNA or gDNA.

V lost 3 bases and J 4 bases, leaving 7 bases between the germline ends. Germline V gene lookup returns CDR1 SGHTA and CDR2 FQGTGA. This CDR3 has 13 residues. Authors' methods: Amplification of reference gene primers was used by the study to estimate nucleated cell counts. Libraries were prepared by immunoSEQ multiplex PCR; TCRdb keeps only in-frame clonotypes and omits some of them. The V and J calls and clone size were taken over from that table, and D and trimming were inferred from the DNA. This sample has about 260,000 clones, with around 86% found just once. This clone has just a few counts. The V call is TRBV7-3, the J call TRBJ1-5, with D possibly being TRBD1 (6 bases). This sequence was found in a man between 40 and 49 years old who had recovered from COVID-19. The source material was peripheral blood. The CDR3 nucleotides are TGTGCCAGCAGCTTCACAGGGAATCAGCCCCAGCATTTT. Its protein is CASSFTGNQPQHF.